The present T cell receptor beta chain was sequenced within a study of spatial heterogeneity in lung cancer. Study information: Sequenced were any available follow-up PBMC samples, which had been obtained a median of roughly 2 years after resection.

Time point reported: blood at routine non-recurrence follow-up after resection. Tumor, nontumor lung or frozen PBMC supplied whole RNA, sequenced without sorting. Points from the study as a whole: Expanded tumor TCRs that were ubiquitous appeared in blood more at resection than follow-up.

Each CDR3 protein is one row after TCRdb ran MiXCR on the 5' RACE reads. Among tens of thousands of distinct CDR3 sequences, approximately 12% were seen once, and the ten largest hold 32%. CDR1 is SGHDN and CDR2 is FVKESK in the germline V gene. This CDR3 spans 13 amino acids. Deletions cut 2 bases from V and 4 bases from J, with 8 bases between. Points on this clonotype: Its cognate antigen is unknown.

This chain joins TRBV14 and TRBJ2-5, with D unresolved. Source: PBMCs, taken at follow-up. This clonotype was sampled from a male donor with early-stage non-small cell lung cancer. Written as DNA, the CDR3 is TGTGCCAGCAGCCAATCGATGTTAGAGACCCAGTACTTC. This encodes CASSQSMLETQYF. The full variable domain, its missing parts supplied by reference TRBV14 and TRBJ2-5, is EAGVTQFPSHSVIEKGQTVTLRCDPISGHDNLYWYRRVMGKEIKFLLHFVKESKQDESGMPNNRFLAERTGGTYSTLKVQPAELEDSGVYFCASSQSMLETQYFGPGTRLLVL.